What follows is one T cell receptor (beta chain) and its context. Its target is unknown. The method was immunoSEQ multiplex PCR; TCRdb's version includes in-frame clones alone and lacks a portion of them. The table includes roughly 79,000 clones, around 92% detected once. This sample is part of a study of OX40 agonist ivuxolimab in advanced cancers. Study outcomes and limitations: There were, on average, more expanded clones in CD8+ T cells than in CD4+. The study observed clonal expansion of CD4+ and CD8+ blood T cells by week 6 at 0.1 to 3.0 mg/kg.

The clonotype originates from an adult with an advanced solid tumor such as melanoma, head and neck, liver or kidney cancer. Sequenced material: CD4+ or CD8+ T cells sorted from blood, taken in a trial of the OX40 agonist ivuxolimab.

The CDR3 region is CASSYGEGNEQFF. CDR3 nucleotide sequence: TGTGCCAGCAGTTACGGCGAGGGGAATGAGCAGTTCTTC. V gene TRBV6-5 combines with J gene TRBJ2-1; the D call may be TRBD1 or TRBD2 (5 bases each). The V end lost 2 bases, the J end lost 7 bases, and 9 bases lay between the germline ends. Germline-derived CDR1 and CDR2 are MNHEY and SVGAGI. This CDR3 has 13 amino acids.